This is a list of T cell receptor beta chains from one sample in a study of cytomegalovirus exposure and HLA in healthy donors. Produced via immunoSEQ multiplex PCR; TCRdb's table is partial and in-frame only. Of roughly 150,000 clones detected, around 73% appear once; the ten largest clones hold about 4.9%. The specimen sequenced was PBMCs. Source of these receptors: a woman between 18 and 30 years old in good health and CMV-seropositive. The conserved cysteine and the conserved F or W are not part of the CDR3 here.

TRBV6-5	ASGQGTYGYT
TRBV2	ASSETGDRGEKLF
TRBV30	AWTPRTGREQY
TRBV27	ASRPLTGTTYGYT
TRBV4-2	ASSQSEGYEQY
TRBV9	ASSVAGDTYEQY
TRBV10-3	AISEAASGQETQY
TRBV9	ASSDYGTSGSYNEQF
TRBV4-1	ASSQVLAGVHPYEQY
TRBV2	ASSAQRGNSYEQY
TRBV27	ASTGQGDYEQY
TRBV4-1	ASSQTARDDNGYT
TRBV9	ASTPSGGNEQF
TRBV4-1	ASSQPDRAYGYT
TRBV6-6	ASSLGQGGNQPQH
TRBV13	ASSPPSGGYEQY
TRBV2	ASTRLAGGIAKEQY
TRBV5-4	ASSPVVERGNEQF
TRBV29-1	SVDTQGSGEQY
TRBV5-7	ASSLGVDWSGANTGELF
TRBV5-8	ASSLPDSGGYT
TRBV4-3	ASRGTGWTGELF
TRBV14	ASSQELGAPETQY
TRBV7-6	ASSARTGGNGELF
TRBV5-1	ASSLEPRGTDTQY
TRBV5-1	ASSASSGGNAGELF
TRBV5-1	ASSLGEGAYEQY
TRBV9	ASSGLLAGIGLSSYNEQF
TRBV5-1	ASSPTHTDTQY
TRBV19	ASRKPSRSEAF
TRBV12-5	ASGFPRGSGANVLT
TRBV28	ASAGGGSYNSPLH
TRBV7-9	ASRYGTSGTYEQY
TRBV19	ASSRQGALDHEQY
TRBV7-9	ASSLEYSGVEKLF
TRBV11-2	ASSLVMSGYYGYT
TRBV30	AWSGGGEAF
TRBV7-6	ASSLGQNTDTQY
TRBV7-3	ASSLAQGAGNTIY
TRBV11-2	ASSGLRGHTEAF
TRBV28	ASSPLRGRVGEQY
TRBV2	ASSQHLNTEAF
TRBV19	ASSIAHYDRYPYEQY
TRBV11-3	ASSLDGGGPGDTQY
TRBV7-6	ASSLKMGPTGFRSNYQETQY
TRBV7-2	ASSLDRGVAEAF
TRBV5-1	ASSLQGALGDTQY
TRBV6-1	ASSGNVGGTDTQY
TRBV21-1	ASSKLARTARPQH
TRBV9	ASSGIAGGKKDTQY
TRBV6-5	ASSWETGGLEQY
TRBV7-3	ASSSQGAYNSPLH
TRBV7-9	ASSPNSGGARTQY
TRBV9	ASSVTLQASSGNTIY
TRBV20-1	SALTGLEAF